These 27 T cell receptor beta chains came from one sample sequenced in a study of T cell repertoires in cytomegalovirus infection (dated by TCRdb to 2018 to 2020). Sequencing took place on an Illumina HiSeq 1500. TCRdb trimmed the raw reads at Q25, called clones with MiXCR and kept productive beta chains. Rows merge per CDR3 protein into single entries with the most common DNA and genes. This sample holds some 450,000 distinct CDR3 sequences; under 40% were observed only once. The ten biggest clones cover roughly 13% of the sample. The sequencing sample was made of PBMCs. The origin of the receptors is a human donor in good health (CMV status not recorded). Some clones in this sample may be carry-over from other donors' samples.

This clonotype was observed at least ten times. The chain has TRBV27 and TRBJ1-5, with D possibly being TRBD1 (6 bases). From germline, CDR1 is MNHEY and CDR2 SMNVEV (reference sequence). Deletions cut 5 bases from V and 6 bases from J, with 8 bases between. This CDR3 spans 12 amino acids. Here the CDR3 reads CASSPTGQPQHF. CDR3 nucleotides: TGTGCCAGCAGTCCGACAGGTCAGCCCCAGCATTTT.

The rearrangement links TRBV3-1 to TRBJ2-1, with 8 nucleotides matching TRBD2. The CDR3 extends over 17 amino acids. CDR1 is LGHDT, CDR2 YNNKEL, per germline (reference sequence). V was pared by 1 base and J by 8 bases, with 13 bases of the junction left unmatched. The CDR3 sequence: CASSQGFPGGRTDEQFF. The CDR3 DNA reads as TGTGCCAGCAGCCAAGGGTTCCCGGGGGGGCGCACGGATGAGCAGTTCTTC.

This clonotype was seen repeatedly, ten times or more. V gene TRBV7-2 combines with J gene TRBJ1-3; possibly TRBD1 for D (5 bases). Germline V gene data show CDR1 as SGHTA and CDR2 as FQGNSA. This CDR3 comprises 16 residues. V gave up 2 bases and J gave up 3 bases, with 14 bases separating them. CDR3 bases: TGTGCCAGCAGCTTATTTCCAGGGAAGGATGGAAACACCATATATTTT. This translates into CASSLFPGKDGNTIYF.

This clonotype was counted only a few times. The chain joins TRBV27 to TRBJ1-6, with 8 bases lining up with TRBD1. Trimming took 2 bases from V and 4 from J; bases not matched to a gene: 4. This CDR3 has 16 residues. Germline V gives CDR1 MNHEY, CDR2 SMNVEV (reference sequence). CDR3 in DNA: TGTGCCAGCAGTTTAGGTCAGGGGGCTTATAATTCACCCCTCCACTTT. Translating gives CASSLGQGAYNSPLHF.

This clonotype occurred once. The gene calls are TRBV3-1 and TRBJ2-7; either TRBD1 or TRBD2 may fit D (5 bases each). V was shortened by 0 bases and J by 3 bases, with 12 bases between the two germline ends. CDR3 length equals 15 residues. CDR1 and CDR2 from the germline V gene are LGHDT and YNNKEL (reference sequence). Here the CDR3 reads CASSQDPGTDYEQYF. CDR3 nucleotides: TGTGCCAGCAGCCAAGATCCCGGGACGGACTACGAGCAGTACTTC.

This rearrangement joins TRBV20-1 to TRBJ1-1; no reliable D call. Germline assignment: CDR1 DFQATT and CDR2 SNEGSKA (reference sequence). The CDR3 consists of 12 residues. The V and J ends lost 3 bases and 3 bases respectively, with 8 bases between them. This chain's CDR3 is CSARPGDTEAFF. CDR3 bases: TGCAGTGCTAGGCCCGGCGACACTGAAGCTTTCTTT.

Concerning this clonotype itself: One end of the junction varies from germline; a read error may be responsible. The chain couples TRBV7-2 to TRBJ1-1; no firm D call. The CDR3 spans 14 residues. Germline values: CDR1 SGHTA, CDR2 FQGNSA. In DNA, the CDR3 is TGTGCCAGCAGCACCCCCGGACGGGTCACTGAAGATTTCTTT. Amino acid sequence: CASSTPGRVTEDFF. Based on the CDR3 plus reference TRBV7-2 and TRBJ1-1, the full variable domain is GAGVSQSPSNKVTEKGKDVELRCDPISGHTALYWYRQSLGQGLEFLIYFQGNSAPDKSGLPSDRFSAERTGGSVSTLTIQRTQQEDSAVYLCASSTPGRVTEDFFGQGTRLTVV.

This clonotype showed up just a few times. The chain links TRBV12-3 or TRBV12-4 to TRBJ2-7; either TRBD1 or TRBD2 may fit D (6 bases each). The V and J ends lost 5 bases and 0 bases respectively, with 14 bases between them. This CDR3 is 15 amino acids long. The CDR3 bases are TGTGCCAGCAGTCTCTCGGGGGCCTACTCCTACGAGCAGTACTTC. It is translated as CASSLSGAYSYEQYF.

The chain links TRBV24-1 to TRBJ2-1; TRBD2 matches at 9 bases. The CDR3 contains 17 residues. Germline assignment: CDR1 KGHDR and CDR2 SFDVKD. V dropped 4 bases and J dropped 6; count of bases not matched to a gene: 12. CDR3 sequence: CATSDPTPGLAGNEQFF. In DNA, the CDR3 is TGTGCCACCAGTGACCCTACCCCGGGACTAGCCGGCAATGAGCAGTTCTTC.

A few counts support this clonotype. This chain links TRBV5-1 with TRBJ1-5, with D possibly matching TRBD1 (6 bases). This CDR3 region has 13 residues. The germline V gene has CDR1 SGHRS and CDR2 YFSETQ. The V and J ends lost 5 bases and 4 bases respectively, with 10 bases between them. The CDR3: CASSTGTNQPQHF. The DNA of the CDR3 is TGCGCCAGCAGTACCGGGACAAATCAGCCCCAGCATTTT.

The chain is built from TRBV12-3 or TRBV12-4 and TRBJ2-7, with 10 bases lining up with TRBD1. The junction had 5 bases not matched to a gene; V was cut back by 6 bases and J by 6 bases. CDR3 size: 13 residues. The CDR3 sequence: CASRSGQGSEQYF. CDR3 in DNA: TGTGCCAGCAGGTCGGGACAGGGGTCCGAGCAGTACTTC.

The genes are TRBV24-1 and TRBJ1-2; 8 bases are a match to TRBD1. J was trimmed by 8 bases and V by 4 bases; bases with no gene match: 5. The CDR3 is 13 residues long. CDR1 is KGHDR and CDR2 is SFDVKD in the germline V gene. CDR3 in DNA: TGTGCCACCAGTGACCGGACAGGGCGCGGCTACACCTTC. Amino acids: CATSDRTGRGYTF.

The rearrangement links TRBV12-3 or TRBV12-4 to TRBJ2-7; TRBD1 aligns across 7 bases. V was clipped by 5 bases and J by 4 bases; unmatched bases: 5. The length of the CDR3 is 13 residues. The CDR3 bases are TGTGCCAGCAGTCCACCGACAGGGTACGAGCAGTACTTC. Its translation is CASSPPTGYEQYF.

This clonotype was recorded a few times. This chain connects TRBV5-1 to TRBJ2-7; D uncertain. The V gene lost 5 bases and the J gene lost 0 bases, with 15 bases spanning the gap. Germline V CDR1 and CDR2: SGHRS, YFSETQ. The CDR3 consists of 15 residues. The CDR3 sequence: CASRDDRTVSYEQYF. The CDR3 DNA is TGCGCCAGCAGGGATGACCGGACGGTCTCCTACGAGCAGTACTTC.

The V gene is TRBV5-1, the J gene TRBJ2-3; a possible D gene is TRBD1 (6 bases). Germline V gene data show CDR1 as SGHRS and CDR2 as YFSETQ. The CDR3 consists of 17 residues. Trimming removed 3 bases from V and 4 bases from J, with 21 bases in between. The CDR3 DNA reads TGCGCCAGCAGCTCCAACAGGGTTGAGGGGAGAGCAGATACGCAGTATTTT. It specifies CASSSNRVEGRADTQYF. Combining the CDR3 with reference TRBV5-1 and TRBJ2-3 gives the whole variable domain KAGVTQTPRYLIKTRGQQVTLSCSPISGHRSVSWYQQTPGQGLQFLFEYFSETQRNKGNFPGRFSGRQFSNSRSEMNVSTLELGDSALYLCASSSNRVEGRADTQYFGPGTRLTVL.

This clonotype was detected many times. This chain connects TRBV7-6 to TRBJ1-1, with 7 bases aligning to TRBD1. The V gene end was trimmed by 0 bases and the J gene end by 4 bases; junction bases not matched to a gene: 5. CDR1 and CDR2 (germline): SGHVS, FNYEAQ. The CDR3 length is 15 residues. The chain's CDR3 is CASSLAPGGGTEAFF. The CDR3 DNA follows: TGTGCCAGCAGCTTAGCGCCAGGGGGAGGCACTGAAGCTTTCTTT.

A few counts support this clonotype. This chain links TRBV20-1 with TRBJ2-1; 12 bases map to TRBD2. Germline V gene lookup returns CDR1 DFQATT and CDR2 SNEGSKA (reference sequence). This CDR3 has 13 residues. J was trimmed by 9 bases and V by 2 bases; bases with no gene match: 2. The CDR3 region is CSARLAGGGEQFF. The CDR3 DNA follows: TGCAGTGCTAGACTAGCGGGGGGGGGTGAGCAGTTCTTC.

This sequence joins TRBV5-1 and TRBJ2-3; TRBD1 aligns across 7 bases. V gave up 3 bases and J gave up 6 bases; unmatched junction bases: 7. In germline, CDR1 is SGHRS, CDR2 YFSETQ. The CDR3 consists of 14 residues. The CDR3 reads CASSSGTAGDTQYF. The CDR3 bases are TGCGCCAGCAGCTCGGGGACAGCTGGCGATACGCAGTATTTT. The full variable domain, rest sourced from reference TRBV5-1 and TRBJ2-3, is KAGVTQTPRYLIKTRGQQVTLSCSPISGHRSVSWYQQTPGQGLQFLFEYFSETQRNKGNFPGRFSGRQFSNSRSEMNVSTLELGDSALYLCASSSGTAGDTQYFGPGTRLTVL.

This clonotype occurred a few times. This chain links TRBV12-3 or TRBV12-4 with TRBJ2-7; TRBD1 agrees at 7 bases. The CDR3 is made up of 13 amino acids. After removal of 5 bases from V and 5 bases from J, the junction contained 6 bases not matched to a gene. The DNA for the CDR3 is TGTGCCAGCAGTACGAACAGGGGCGACGAGCAGTACTTC. Amino acids: CASSTNRGDEQYF.

This clonotype has a handful of counts. V usage is TRBV5-4 and J usage is TRBJ2-7; D possibly corresponds to TRBD2 (7 bases). With 2 bases removed from V and 4 bases from J, the gap between germline ends came to 13 bases. The CDR3 is 14 amino acids. Germline V gives CDR1 SGHNT, CDR2 YYREEE (reference sequence). CDR3: CASSFSGGSYEQYF. The DNA for the CDR3 is TGTGCCAGCAGCTTCTCGGGGGGCAGTTACGAGCAGTACTTC.

The chain links TRBV6-5 to TRBJ2-3; 7 nucleotides match TRBD2. This CDR3 contains 15 residues. With V trimmed by 4 bases and J by 3 bases, 7 bases remained unmatched. CDR1 is MNHEY and CDR2 is SVGAGI in the germline V gene. In DNA form, the CDR3 reads TGTGCCAGCAGTTCCGTTGGGGGGGTAACAGATACGCAGTATTTT. Its translation: CASSSVGGVTDTQYF.

V usage is TRBV7-9 and J usage is TRBJ2-5; tentatively, D is TRBD1 (6 bases). Germline-derived CDR1 and CDR2 are SEHNR and FQNEAQ (reference sequence). Trimming took off 4 bases at V and 4 bases at J, with 16 bases between the two ends. This CDR3 contains 15 residues. CDR3 in DNA: TGTGCCAGCAGCTCCCCGACAGGTGGTGGAGAGACCCAGTACTTC. Translating it yields CASSSPTGGGETQYF.

This clonotype was picked up a small number of times. The V call is TRBV10-3, the J call TRBJ1-1; a weak D match, TRBD1 (5 bases). The CDR3 sequence is 13 residues long. Per the germline V gene, CDR1 is ENHRY and CDR2 is SYGVKD. V was shortened by 3 bases and J by 1 base, with 6 bases between the two germline ends. The CDR3 sequence: CAISERGNTEAFF. CDR3 nucleotides: TGTGCCATCAGTGAAAGGGGGAACACTGAAGCTTTCTTT.

The chain is built from TRBV4-3 and TRBJ2-2; weak D call: TRBD1 (5 bases). In germline, CDR1 is LGHNA, CDR2 YSLEER. V was shortened by 0 bases and J by 0 bases, with 11 bases between the two germline ends. The CDR3 runs 17 residues. CDR3 region: CASSQDFDSPNTGELFF. The CDR3 DNA is TGCGCCAGCAGCCAAGACTTCGACAGCCCGAACACCGGGGAGCTGTTTTTT.

Comments on this clonotype: Mismatch with germline at one junction end may stem from a read error. The rearrangement joins TRBV7-9 to TRBJ1-1; 7 bases are shared with TRBD1. This CDR3 region has 15 residues. Germline V CDR1 and CDR2: SEHNR, FQNEAQ (reference sequence). The chain's CDR3 is CDSILPQGRNTEAFF. The CDR3, as DNA: TGTGACAGCATCTTACCACAGGGGAGGAACACTGAAGCTTTCTTT.

This clonotype was counted at least ten times. The CDR3 loop reads CASSFDPGANTEAFF. Written as DNA, the CDR3 is TGTGCCAGCAGCTTCGATCCAGGGGCCAACACTGAAGCTTTCTTT. V usage is TRBV5-6 and J usage is TRBJ1-1; D is perhaps TRBD1 (6 bases). The ends were cut back, 2 bases at V and 2 bases at J, with 13 bases in the middle. Germline values: CDR1 SGHDT, CDR2 YYEEEE. The CDR3 contains 15 residues.

There are many counts of this clonotype. The chain has TRBV7-9 and TRBJ1-1; possibly TRBD1 for D (6 bases). Trimming shortened V by 5 bases and J by 4 bases, and 20 bases separated the two germline ends. The CDR3 covers 16 residues. CDR1 is SEHNR, CDR2 FQNEAQ, per germline (reference sequence). This CDR3 reads CASSPLPRGFGTEAFF. CDR3 nucleotides: TGTGCCAGCAGCCCGCTACCCAGGGGATTTGGCACTGAAGCTTTCTTT.